Listed below are T cell receptor beta chains from one sample, sequenced in a study of T cells after yellow fever vaccination. TCRdb reanalysed the 5' RACE reads using MiXCR and keeps one entry per CDR3 protein. The data contain about 400,000 distinct CDR3 sequences, more than 9% of them singletons. The sample in question was PBMCs, obtained on the day of the first yellow fever vaccination. These receptors all come from a man aged 18 to 35 who received the YFV17D yellow fever vaccine. Each CDR3 is given with its conserved first and last residue. A D gene is named only where the DNA matches it firmly. Clone size is stated in some rows and not others, as once, few, many or a class when expanded.

TRBV5-1,-,few,TRBJ1-6,CASSLDSRSSYNSPLHF,TGCGCCAGCAGCCTGGACTCCCGGAGCTCCTATAATTCACCCCTCCACTTT
TRBV9,TRBD2,many,TRBJ2-2,CASRPGAGGGMNTGELFF,TGTGCCAGCAGGCCGGGTGCCGGCGGGGGGATGAACACCGGGGAGCTGTTTTTT
TRBV10-3,-,many,TRBJ2-5,CAISESAGQETQYF,TGTGCCATCAGTGAGTCGGCAGGGCAAGAGACCCAGTACTTC
TRBV30,-,-,TRBJ1-1,CAWAHVNTEAFF,TGTGCCTGGGCTCATGTGAACACTGAAGCTTTCTTT
TRBV29-1,-,few,TRBJ2-5,CSVDTWETQYF,TGCAGCGTAGATACATGGGAGACCCAGTACTTC
TRBV12-3/TRBV12-4,-,-,TRBJ2-3,CASSFLREQYF,TGTGCCAGCAGTTTCCTCCGGGAGCAGTATTTT
TRBV7-3,-,-,TRBJ2-2,CASSPKTGELFF,TGTGCCAGCAGCCCTAAAACCGGGGAGCTGTTTTTT
TRBV29-1,-,few,TRBJ2-5,CSTLQRFQETQYF,TGCAGCACCCTCCAGCGGTTCCAAGAGACCCAGTACTTC
TRBV7-6,TRBD1,few,TRBJ2-7,CASSLNPGGSYEQYF,TGTGCCAGCAGCTTAAACCCAGGGGGTTCGTACGAGCAGTACTTC
TRBV20-1,-,-,TRBJ1-2,CSALPGYTF,TGCAGTGCTCTACCGGGCTACACCTTC
TRBV5-1,TRBD2,few,TRBJ2-1,CASSLQPSRTRVGNEQFF,TGCGCCAGCAGCTTGCAACCTAGCCGGACTAGAGTTGGCAATGAGCAGTTCTTC
TRBV29-1,TRBD1,-,TRBJ2-2,CSFDRDTGELFF,TGCAGCTTCGACAGGGACACCGGGGAGCTGTTTTTT
TRBV6-4,TRBD2,-,TRBJ2-3,CASSDSGLATDTQYF,TGTGCCAGCAGTGATTCCGGACTAGCAACAGATACGCAGTATTTT
TRBV5-1,-,few,TRBJ2-6,CASSFRGLPSGANVLTF,TGCGCCAGCAGCTTCAGGGGACTCCCCTCTGGGGCCAACGTCCTGACTTTC
TRBV2,TRBD2,-,TRBJ2-3,CASRAAGLSTDTQYF,TGTGCCAGCAGAGCAGCGGGGCTTAGCACAGATACGCAGTATTTT
TRBV12-3/TRBV12-4,-,many,TRBJ1-2,CASSLGHYGYTF,TGTGCCAGCAGCCTCGGACACTATGGCTACACCTTC
TRBV5-1,-,-,TRBJ1-4,CASSWRGANEKLFF,TGCGCCAGCAGCTGGCGGGGGGCAAATGAAAAACTGTTTTTT
TRBV4-2,-,-,TRBJ2-5,CASSQTAFEETQYF,TGTGCCAGCAGCCAGACAGCCTTTGAAGAGACCCAGTACTTC
TRBV2,-,few,TRBJ1-4,CASHRVGEKLFF,TGTGCCAGCCACCGGGTGGGGGAAAAACTGTTTTTT
TRBV21-1,-,few,TRBJ2-7,CASSKGDRVYEQYF,TGTGCCAGCAGCAAAGGAGACAGGGTCTACGAGCAGTACTTC
TRBV5-1,-,few,TRBJ1-6,CASSTAGIDNSPLHF,TGCGCCAGCAGCACTGCCGGGATTGATAATTCACCCCTCCACTTT
TRBV7-2,TRBD2,-,TRBJ2-5,CASSLWSSGRETQYF,TGTGCCAGCAGCTTATGGTCTAGCGGACGAGAGACCCAGTACTTC
TRBV6-1,-,-,TRBJ1-4,CASSEAGGIGEKLFF,TGTGCCAGCAGTGAAGCCGGGGGGATCGGTGAAAAACTGTTTTTT
TRBV5-6,-,few,TRBJ2-7,CASSYQGGIQYEQYF,TGTGCCAGCAGCTATCAGGGGGGGATACAGTACGAGCAGTACTTC
TRBV5-1,TRBD1,many,TRBJ2-5,CASSGQGSETQYF,TGCGCCAGCTCGGGACAGGGGAGCGAGACCCAGTACTTC
TRBV20-1,TRBD1,-,TRBJ2-1,CSAQRPGQGDEQFF,TGCAGTGCTCAGCGCCCGGGACAGGGCGATGAGCAGTTCTTC